The rows below give T cell receptor beta chains drawn from one sample of a study of shared clonotypes between healthy human individuals. Profiling relied on immunoSEQ multiplex PCR, and the TCRdb table lists in-frame clones only, not all of them. The data hold roughly 2.2 million clones, with roughly 93% observed a single time. Sequenced: naive CD4+ T cells from PBMCs. The receptor set was obtained from a man between 18 and 35 years old in good health. Some clones in this sample may be carry-over from other donors' samples. The CDR3 runs from the conserved cysteine through the conserved F or W. D genes are given only for firm matches. Not every row has a clone size; where given, it reads once, few, many or a size class.

j_call: TRBJ2-2; v_call: TRBV15; clone_size: .; d_call: .; cdr3_nt: TGTGCCACCAGCAGAGACACCAACACCGGGGAGCTGTTTTTT; cdr3_aa: CATSRDTNTGELFF
j_call: TRBJ2-7; v_call: TRBV11-3; clone_size: .; d_call: .; cdr3_nt: TGTGCCAGCAGCTTAGGATCTCTCGGGGAGCAGTACTTC; cdr3_aa: CASSLGSLGEQYF
j_call: TRBJ2-7; v_call: TRBV27; clone_size: .; d_call: TRBD2; cdr3_nt: TGTGCCAGCCGACTGCTAGCGGCTAACTACGAGCAGTACTTC; cdr3_aa: CASRLLAANYEQYF
j_call: TRBJ2-7; v_call: TRBV6-1; clone_size: .; d_call: .; cdr3_nt: TGTGCCAGCAGTGGTGGGAAAACAGCGGCTCCGGGCGAGCAGTACTTC; cdr3_aa: CASSGGKTAAPGEQYF
j_call: TRBJ2-7; v_call: TRBV19; clone_size: .; d_call: TRBD1; cdr3_nt: TGTGCCAGTAAGCCACGACAGGGGGGGGAAGGCGAGCAGTACTTC; cdr3_aa: CASKPRQGGEGEQYF
j_call: TRBJ2-5; v_call: TRBV5-1; clone_size: .; d_call: .; cdr3_nt: TGCGCCAGCAGCGCCTCAGGGTACCAAGAGACCCAGTACTTC; cdr3_aa: CASSASGYQETQYF
j_call: TRBJ2-7; v_call: TRBV5-1; clone_size: .; d_call: TRBD1; cdr3_nt: TGCGTCTCGCAGGTAGGGACAGGGTTGTACGAGCAGTACTTC; cdr3_aa: CVSQVGTGLYEQYF
j_call: TRBJ1-1; v_call: TRBV5-1; clone_size: .; d_call: .; cdr3_nt: TGCGCCAGCAGCTTCCGGCCGGGGGGGAACACTGAAGCTTTCTTT; cdr3_aa: CASSFRPGGNTEAFF
j_call: TRBJ1-5; v_call: TRBV5-1; clone_size: .; d_call: .; cdr3_nt: TGCGCCAGCAGCTTGGACCCAAGCAATCAGCCCCAGCATTTT; cdr3_aa: CASSLDPSNQPQHF
j_call: TRBJ1-4; v_call: TRBV25-1; clone_size: .; d_call: .; cdr3_nt: TGTGCCAGCAGCGACGAAAGGGGTTGGCGTGAAAAACTGTTTTTT; cdr3_aa: CASSDERGWREKLFF
j_call: TRBJ2-1; v_call: TRBV7-2; clone_size: once; d_call: TRBD2; cdr3_nt: TGTGCCAGCAGCTCGTATAGCGGGAGGGCCGAGAATGAGCAGTTCTTC; cdr3_aa: CASSSYSGRAENEQFF
j_call: TRBJ2-7; v_call: TRBV5-1; clone_size: once; d_call: TRBD2; cdr3_nt: TGCGCCAGCAGCTTGGCGCTAGCGGGGCACGAGCAGTACTTC; cdr3_aa: CASSLALAGHEQYF
j_call: TRBJ2-3; v_call: TRBV7-3; clone_size: .; d_call: .; cdr3_nt: TGTGCCAGCAGCTTACAGGGGCCAGATACGCAGTATTTT; cdr3_aa: CASSLQGPDTQYF
j_call: TRBJ2-7; v_call: TRBV10-3; clone_size: .; d_call: TRBD2; cdr3_nt: TGTGCCATCCGTGCTAGCGGGAGTGATTCCTACGAGCAGTACTTC; cdr3_aa: CAIRASGSDSYEQYF
j_call: TRBJ1-2; v_call: TRBV27; clone_size: .; d_call: TRBD1; cdr3_nt: TGTGCCAGCAGTCACGGGTCCCAGGGGGGCTATGGCTACACCTTC; cdr3_aa: CASSHGSQGGYGYTF